This T cell receptor (beta chain) is drawn from a study of T cells after yellow fever vaccination. The study, taken as a whole, reports: Abundant clonotypes (contaminants from the bulk population) could be present in FACS-sorted repertoires.

In the case of this clonotype: Its target is not known.

This CDR3 has 15 amino acids. CDR1 LGHDT and CDR2 YNNKEL come from the germline V gene (reference sequence). The junction had 4 bases not matched to a gene; V was cut back by 4 bases and J by 2 bases. TCRdb used MiXCR to reprocess the 5' RACE reads, holding one entry per CDR3 protein. The sample has some 560,000 distinct CDR3 sequences, less than 20% seen once. V usage is TRBV3-1 and J usage is TRBJ2-1, with 8 nucleotides matching TRBD2. The sample here was PBMCs, taken more than 4 days after the first yellow fever vaccination. The TCR comes from a man aged 18 to 30 who received the YFV17D yellow fever vaccine. CDR3 sequence reads: CASSPGGPTYNEQFF. CDR3 in DNA: TGTGCCAGCAGCCCGGGGGGGCCAACCTACAATGAGCAGTTCTTC.